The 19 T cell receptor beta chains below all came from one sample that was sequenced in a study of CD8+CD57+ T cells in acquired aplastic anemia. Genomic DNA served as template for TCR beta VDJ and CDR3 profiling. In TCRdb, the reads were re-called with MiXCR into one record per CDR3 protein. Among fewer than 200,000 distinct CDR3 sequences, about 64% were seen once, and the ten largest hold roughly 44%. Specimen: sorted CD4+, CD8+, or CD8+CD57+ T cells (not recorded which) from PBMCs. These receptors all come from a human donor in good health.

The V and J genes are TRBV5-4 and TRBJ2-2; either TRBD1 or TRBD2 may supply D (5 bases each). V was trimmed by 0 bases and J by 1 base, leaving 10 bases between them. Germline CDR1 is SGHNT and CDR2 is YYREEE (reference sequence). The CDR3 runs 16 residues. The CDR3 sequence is CASSLGGTVNTGELFF. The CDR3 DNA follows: TGTGCCAGCAGCTTGGGGGGGACGGTGAACACCGGGGAGCTGTTTTTT.

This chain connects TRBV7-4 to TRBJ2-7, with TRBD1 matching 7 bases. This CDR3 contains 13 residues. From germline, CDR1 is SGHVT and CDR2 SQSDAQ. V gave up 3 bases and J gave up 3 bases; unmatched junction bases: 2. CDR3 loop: CASSFDRDYEQYF. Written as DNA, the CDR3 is TGTGCCAGCAGCTTTGACAGGGACTACGAGCAGTACTTC.

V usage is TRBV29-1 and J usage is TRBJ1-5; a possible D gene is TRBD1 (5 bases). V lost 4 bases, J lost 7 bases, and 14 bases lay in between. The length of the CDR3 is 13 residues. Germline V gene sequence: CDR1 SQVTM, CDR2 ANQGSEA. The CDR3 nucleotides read TGCAGCGTTGTAGGCCAGGGAGACCAGCCCCAGCATTTT. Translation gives CSVVGQGDQPQHF.

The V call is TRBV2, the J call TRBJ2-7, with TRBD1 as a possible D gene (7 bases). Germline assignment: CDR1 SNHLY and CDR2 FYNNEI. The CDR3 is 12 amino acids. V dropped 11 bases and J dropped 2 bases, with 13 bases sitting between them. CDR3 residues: CAVRGEAYEQYF. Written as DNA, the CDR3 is TGTGCCGTCAGGGGGGAAGCCTACGAGCAGTACTTC.

This CDR3 reads CATRRGDSYEQYF. The CDR3 region has the DNA TGTGCCACCCGGAGGGGGGACTCCTACGAGCAGTACTTC. J is TRBJ2-7 and V is TRBV24-1; the D gene could be TRBD1 or TRBD2 (6 bases each). CDR1 KGHDR and CDR2 SFDVKD come from the germline V gene. Deletions cut 9 bases from V and 0 bases from J, with 11 bases between. This CDR3 is built from 13 residues.

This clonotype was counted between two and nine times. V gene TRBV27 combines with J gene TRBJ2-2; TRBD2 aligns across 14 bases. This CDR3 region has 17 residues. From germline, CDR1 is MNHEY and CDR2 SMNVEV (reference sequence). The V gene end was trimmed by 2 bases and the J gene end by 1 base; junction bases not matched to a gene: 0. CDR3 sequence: CASSLGLAGGNTGELFF. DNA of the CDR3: TGTGCCAGCAGTTTAGGACTAGCGGGAGGGAACACCGGGGAGCTGTTTTTT.

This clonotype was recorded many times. CDR3 amino acids: CASSLGLAGEGNEQFF. The CDR3 nucleotides are TGTGCCAGCAGCTTAGGCTTAGCGGGAGAGGGCAATGAGCAGTTCTTC. This chain connects TRBV7-3 to TRBJ2-1, with 9 nucleotides matching TRBD2. The CDR3 contains 16 residues. The germline CDR1 and CDR2 sequences are SGHTA and FQGTGA. The junction had 8 bases not matched to a gene; V was cut back by 2 bases and J by 6 bases.

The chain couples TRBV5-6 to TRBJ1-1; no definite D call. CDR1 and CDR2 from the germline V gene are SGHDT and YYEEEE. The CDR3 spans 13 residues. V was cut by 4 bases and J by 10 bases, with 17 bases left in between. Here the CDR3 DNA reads TGTGCCAGCAGCCAAGAGCTCCAGTCGGTAGCTTTCTTT. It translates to CASSQELQSVAFF.

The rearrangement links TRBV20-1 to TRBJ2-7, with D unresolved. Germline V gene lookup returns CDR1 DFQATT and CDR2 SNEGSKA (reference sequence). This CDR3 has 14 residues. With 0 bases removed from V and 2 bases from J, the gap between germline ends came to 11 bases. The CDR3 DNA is TGCAGTGCTAGAGATCAGCGTCGAGCCTACGAGCAGTACTTC. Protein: CSARDQRRAYEQYF.

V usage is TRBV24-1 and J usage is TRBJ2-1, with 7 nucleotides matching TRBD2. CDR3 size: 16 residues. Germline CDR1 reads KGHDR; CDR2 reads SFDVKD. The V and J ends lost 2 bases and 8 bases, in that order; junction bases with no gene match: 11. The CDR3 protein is CATSDSRWGGIDEQFF. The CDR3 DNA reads TGTGCCACCAGTGATTCCCGCTGGGGGGGAATTGATGAGCAGTTCTTC.

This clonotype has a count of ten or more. DNA of the CDR3: TGCGCCAGCAGCGTACCCCTGAGCTCTGGAAACACCATATATTTT. This sequence encodes CASSVPLSSGNTIYF. The chain recombines TRBV5-1 with TRBJ1-3; D gene ambiguous. This CDR3 is built from 15 residues. The germline V gene encodes CDR1 SGHRS and CDR2 YFSETQ. Deletions cut 4 bases from V and 0 bases from J, with 11 bases between.

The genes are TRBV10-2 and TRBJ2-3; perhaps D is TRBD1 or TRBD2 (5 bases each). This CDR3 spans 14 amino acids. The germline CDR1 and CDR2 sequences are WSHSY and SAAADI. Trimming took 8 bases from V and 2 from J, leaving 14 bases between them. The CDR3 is CASRDGIPTDTQYF. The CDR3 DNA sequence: TGCGCCAGCCGGGACGGGATCCCCACAGATACGCAGTATTTT.

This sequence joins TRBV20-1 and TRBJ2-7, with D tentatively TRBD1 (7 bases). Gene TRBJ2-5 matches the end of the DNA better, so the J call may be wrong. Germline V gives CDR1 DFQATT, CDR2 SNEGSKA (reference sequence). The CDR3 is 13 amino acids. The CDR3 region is CSATRQGGETQYF. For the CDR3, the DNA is TGCAGTGCTACCCGACAGGGAGGAGAGACCCAGTACTTC.

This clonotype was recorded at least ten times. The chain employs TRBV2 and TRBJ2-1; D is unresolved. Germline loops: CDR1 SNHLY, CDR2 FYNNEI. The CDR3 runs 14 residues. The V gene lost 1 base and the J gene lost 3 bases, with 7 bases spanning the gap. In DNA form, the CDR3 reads TGTGCCAGCAGTGAAGGGCCAGACTACAATGAGCAGTTCTTC. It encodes CASSEGPDYNEQFF.

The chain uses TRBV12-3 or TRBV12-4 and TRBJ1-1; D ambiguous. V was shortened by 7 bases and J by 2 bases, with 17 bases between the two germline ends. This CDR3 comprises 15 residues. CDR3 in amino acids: CASINLQNRNTEAFF. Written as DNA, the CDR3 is TGTGCCAGCATAAATCTACAGAACCGAAACACTGAAGCTTTCTTT.

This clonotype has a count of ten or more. The CDR3, as DNA: TGTGCCAGCAGTCCGGACAGGGTGGATGGCTACACCTTC. As protein: CASSPDRVDGYTF. This chain joins TRBV13 and TRBJ1-2, with 8 nucleotides matching TRBD1. The CDR3 is 13 amino acids. Germline V gives CDR1 PRHDT, CDR2 FYEKMQ (reference sequence). V gave up 6 bases and J gave up 6 bases; unmatched junction bases: 6. Together with reference TRBV13 and TRBJ1-2, the CDR3 gives the full variable domain: AAGVIQSPRHLIKEKRETATLKCYPIPRHDTVYWYQQGPGQDPQFLISFYEKMQSDKGSIPDRFSAQQFSDYHSELNMSSLELGDSALYFCASSPDRVDGYTFGSGTRLTVV.

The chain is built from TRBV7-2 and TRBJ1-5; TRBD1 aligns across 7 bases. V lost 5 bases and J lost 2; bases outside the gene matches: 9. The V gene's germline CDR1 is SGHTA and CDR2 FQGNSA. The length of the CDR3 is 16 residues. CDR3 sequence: CASSLIQGSGNQPQHF. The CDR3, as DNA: TGTGCCAGCAGCCTCATACAGGGGTCCGGCAATCAGCCCCAGCATTTT.

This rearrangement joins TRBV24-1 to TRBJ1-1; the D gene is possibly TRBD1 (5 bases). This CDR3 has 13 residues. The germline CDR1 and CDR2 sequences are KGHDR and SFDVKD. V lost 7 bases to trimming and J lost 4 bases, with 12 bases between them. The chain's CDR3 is CATRGRGGTEAFF. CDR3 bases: TGTGCCACCAGGGGACGGGGGGGCACTGAAGCTTTCTTT.

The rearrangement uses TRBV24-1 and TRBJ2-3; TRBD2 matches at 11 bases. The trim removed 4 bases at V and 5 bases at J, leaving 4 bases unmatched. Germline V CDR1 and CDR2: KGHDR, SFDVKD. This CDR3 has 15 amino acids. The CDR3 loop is CATSDPGLAGDTQYF. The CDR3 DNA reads TGTGCCACCAGTGACCCTGGACTAGCGGGAGATACGCAGTATTTT.